This entry lists 17 T cell receptor beta chains sequenced from one sample in a study of T cells in Graves' hyperthyroidism and ophthalmopathy. Researchers took RNA transcripts and amplified the TCR beta CDR3 regions from them. HTBI primers were the set used in a first-round RT-PCR of the TCR CDR3. Using its own MiXCR run on the multiplex PCR reads, TCRdb lists one record per CDR3 protein. The sample has about 380,000 distinct CDR3 sequences, about 15% seen once; the top ten hold approximately 11%. The material sequenced was blood. These receptor sequences come from a woman aged 60 to 75 with Graves' hyperthyroidism.

J is TRBJ2-2 and V is TRBV7-2; 9 bases are a match to TRBD2. Germline loops: CDR1 SGHTA, CDR2 FQGNSA. The CDR3 has 15 residues. Trimming at V came to 5 bases and at J to 6 bases, leaving 7 bases not matched to a gene. For the CDR3, the DNA is TGTGCCAGCAGCCCCGATAGCGGGAGTTCCGGGGAGCTGTTTTTT. Translated: CASSPDSGSSGELFF.

This clonotype has more than one count but fewer than ten. The chain recombines TRBV5-4 with TRBJ2-2; D remains unclear. CDR3 size: 15 residues. Germline CDR1 reads SGHNT; CDR2 reads YYREEE (reference sequence). Trimming left V 0 bases short and J 6 bases short, with 12 bases between. CDR3: CASSLAVGASGELFF. The CDR3 DNA reads as TGTGCCAGCAGCTTGGCCGTTGGTGCTTCCGGGGAGCTGTTTTTT.

The chain uses TRBV7-9 and TRBJ2-2; TRBD2 aligns across 8 bases. Trimming cost V 2 bases and J 0 bases; bases outside gene matches: 5. Per the germline V gene, CDR1 is SEHNR and CDR2 is FQNEAQ (reference sequence). The CDR3 sequence is 17 residues long. CDR3 in amino acids: CASSLIIAGPNTGELFF. The CDR3 nucleotides read TGTGCCAGCAGCTTAATCATAGCGGGACCGAACACCGGGGAGCTGTTTTTT.

This clonotype came up many times. The J gene is TRBJ2-3, the V gene TRBV5-5; possible D gene TRBD1, 6 bases. This CDR3 contains 14 residues. Germline-derived CDR1 and CDR2 are SGHKS and YYEKEE (reference sequence). The V and J ends lost 2 bases and 5 bases respectively, with 12 bases between them. The CDR3 spells CASSFWQGQDTQYF. DNA for the CDR3: TGTGCCAGCAGCTTCTGGCAGGGACAAGATACGCAGTATTTT.

The chain uses TRBV13 and TRBJ2-5; 10 bases are a match to TRBD2. With 4 bases clipped from V and 9 bases from J, the junction kept 14 bases outside the gene matches. Per germline, CDR1 PRHDT and CDR2 FYEKMQ (reference sequence). This CDR3 is built from 16 residues. The CDR3 loop is CASSSRTSGASWAQYF. In DNA, the CDR3 is TGTGCCAGCAGCTCACGGACTAGCGGAGCATCGTGGGCCCAGTACTTC.

Only a few counts were recorded for this clonotype. This chain uses TRBV10-3 with TRBJ2-7; D call uncertain. Trimming took off 6 bases at V and 4 bases at J, with 13 bases between the two ends. The CDR3 is made up of 13 amino acids. Germline V lookup: CDR1 ENHRY, CDR2 SYGVKD. The CDR3 coding sequence is TGTGCCATCAGCCCGGACGGAACTTACGAGCAGTACTTC. It encodes CAISPDGTYEQYF.

This clonotype was detected many times. The chain is built from TRBV6-1 and TRBJ2-1, with unresolved D. Germline loops: CDR1 MNHNS, CDR2 SASEGT. Trimming shortened V by 5 bases and J by 3 bases, and 5 bases separated the two germline ends. This CDR3 has 12 amino acids. CDR3 nucleotides: TGTGCCAGCAGTAACTACTACAATGAGCAGTTCTTC. It yields the protein CASSNYYNEQFF.

In its sample, this clonotype was seen many times. This sequence joins TRBV20-1 and TRBJ1-2; no reliable D call. The CDR3 sequence is 16 residues long. Trimming took 4 bases from V and 1 from J, leaving 19 bases between them. CDR1 is DFQATT, CDR2 SNEGSKA, per germline (reference sequence). The DNA of the CDR3 is TGCAGTGCTACTATACCCTCAAGACGGGGTAACTATGGCTACACCTTC. It specifies CSATIPSRRGNYGYTF.

This clonotype has only a few counts. V usage is TRBV27 and J usage is TRBJ1-2, with D possibly matching TRBD1 (5 bases). Trimming pared 0 bases from V and 8 bases from J, leaving 16 bases between. The CDR3 spans 15 residues. CDR1 and CDR2 from the germline V gene are MNHEY and SMNVEV (reference sequence). Here the CDR3 DNA reads TGTGCCAGCAGTTTATCGAGGGACCGGAGTTCGGGCTACACCTTC. Translated: CASSLSRDRSSGYTF.

There are many counts of this clonotype. The chain employs TRBV12-3 or TRBV12-4 and TRBJ2-7, with D maybe TRBD2 (6 bases). The CDR3 loop spans 12 amino acids. Trimming shortened V by 8 bases and J by 0 bases, and 8 bases separated the two germline ends. CDR3: CASGGSSYEQYF. The CDR3 DNA sequence: TGTGCCAGCGGAGGGAGCTCCTACGAGCAGTACTTC.

This clonotype was detected many times. The CDR3, as DNA: TGTGCCAGCAGCTCGCCCCCTATTGTAAATGAGCAGTTCTTC. Translating it yields CASSSPPIVNEQFF. The V call is TRBV7-3, the J call TRBJ2-1; no reliable D call. CDR1 and CDR2 (germline): SGHTA, FQGTGA. Trimming shortened V by 4 bases and J by 7 bases, and 14 bases separated the two germline ends. This CDR3 has 14 residues. The whole variable domain, filled in from reference TRBV7-3 and TRBJ2-1, reads GAGVSQTPSNKVTEKGKYVELRCDPISGHTALYWYRQSLGQGPEFLIYFQGTGAADDSGLPNDRFFAVRPEGSVSTLKIQRTERGDSAVYLCASSSPPIVNEQFFGPGTRLTVL.

This clonotype has at least ten counts. The chain employs TRBV28 and TRBJ1-5; D not resolved. The V gene lost 8 bases and the J gene lost 2 bases, with 7 bases spanning the gap. CDR1 is MDHEN, CDR2 SYDVKM, per germline. CDR3 length: 12 amino acids. The CDR3 loop reads CASQYGNQPQHF. The CDR3 coding sequence is TGTGCCAGCCAATACGGCAATCAGCCCCAGCATTTT.

The sample holds many counts of this clonotype. The CDR3 is CASSRRTSGRHEQFF. The CDR3 nucleotides read TGTGCCAGCAGTCGCCGCACTAGCGGGAGGCATGAGCAGTTCTTC. This chain links TRBV28 with TRBJ2-1, with 12 bases identical to TRBD2. The germline gives CDR1 MDHEN, CDR2 SYDVKM. The CDR3 sequence is 15 residues long. V lost 5 bases and J lost 8; bases outside the gene matches: 7.

CDR3 sequence reads: CASSTKGKEKLFF. The CDR3 DNA sequence: TGTGCCAGCTCTACTAAAGGGAAAGAAAAACTGTTTTTT. The genes are TRBV6-1 and TRBJ1-4; no definite D call. The CDR3 extends over 13 amino acids. The V and J ends lost 8 bases and 8 bases respectively, with 15 bases between them. Per germline, CDR1 MNHNS and CDR2 SASEGT.

This clonotype was seen more than once but under ten times. V and J are TRBV11-2 and TRBJ1-2; D gene unclear. The V gene's germline CDR1 is SGHAT and CDR2 FQNNGV. Trimming pared 5 bases from V and 4 bases from J, leaving 14 bases between. This CDR3 comprises 14 residues. CDR3 sequence (DNA): TGTGCCAGCAGCCCCATGGCGGCCCTCTATGGCTACACCTTC. Translating it yields CASSPMAALYGYTF.

This clonotype was counted at least ten times. The chain is built from TRBV11-2 and TRBJ2-6, with 7 bases identical to TRBD2. The germline V gene encodes CDR1 SGHAT and CDR2 FQNNGV. The CDR3 has 17 amino acids. J gave up 0 bases and V 6 bases, and 8 bases lay outside the gene matches. The DNA for the CDR3 is TGTGCCAGCAGACCACTAACGGGGGGCTCTGGGGCCAACGTCCTGACTTTC. Translated: CASRPLTGGSGANVLTF.

This chain links TRBV27 with TRBJ2-3; tentative D call: TRBD2 (5 bases). CDR3 length: 15 residues. Germline V gene lookup returns CDR1 MNHEY and CDR2 SMNVEV (reference sequence). Trimming cost V 3 bases and J 3 bases, with 13 bases left between them. In DNA form, the CDR3 reads TGTGCCAGCAGTTTTAGTCTCGGGGTGACAGATACGCAGTATTTT. It translates to CASSFSLGVTDTQYF.